The subject of this entry is one T cell receptor beta chain. The antigen is not known. These data belong to a study of cytomegalovirus exposure and HLA in healthy donors. This CDR3 is built from 17 residues. Trimming cost V 8 bases and J 2 bases; bases outside gene matches: 13. Germline V gives CDR1 SEHNR, CDR2 FQNEAQ (reference sequence). Measured with immunoSEQ multiplex PCR; TCRdb has only the in-frame clones, and not every one. The sample records 250,000 to 400,000 clones, approximately 91% being singletons. The study, taken as a whole, reports: A classifier reportedly called cytomegalovirus status with high sensitivity and specificity. CMV antigen specificity of a few CMV-associated chains was confirmed in vitro.

The receptor comes from a man aged 25 to 40 in good health and CMV-seronegative. The V gene is TRBV7-9, the J gene TRBJ2-3, with 10 bases matching TRBD1. Sequenced input: PBMCs. CDR3 nucleotides: TGTGCCAGCTCTTCCGGCAGGACAGGGGGTTTCACAGATACGCAGTATTTT. This encodes CASSSGRTGGFTDTQYF. Full variable domain (remainder filled in from reference TRBV7-9 and TRBJ2-3): DTGVSQNPRHKITKRGQNVTFRCDPISEHNRLYWYRQTLGQGPEFLTYFQNEAQLEKSRLLSDRFSAERPKGSFSTLEIQRTEQGDSAMYLCASSSGRTGGFTDTQYFGPGTRLTVL.